The clone carrying this TCR beta chain appeared many times. Antigen specificity is unknown. If no ophthalmopathy progression occurred within 18 months, Graves' hyperthyroidism was stable. There were TCR beta CDR3 regions amplified from RNA transcripts. First-round RT-PCR targeting the TCR CDR3 was performed with the HTBI primer set. One entry per CDR3 protein results from TCRdb running MiXCR on the multiplex PCR reads. The sample lists around 340,000 distinct CDR3 sequences; about 15% were seen once. The data stem from a study of T cells in Graves' hyperthyroidism and ophthalmopathy. Study overall: At the time of initial diagnosis and before any treatment, peripheral blood was collected. Study-wide results and caveats: Stable hyperthyroidism was separated from ophthalmopathy by a model based on 13 V-J features. Ophthalmopathy got predicted by the model a median around 6.8 months before its onset.

CDR1 is MNHEY and CDR2 is SVGAGI in the germline V gene. CDR3 length equals 13 residues. Trimming removed 10 bases from V and 0 bases from J, with 7 bases in between. The chain combines TRBV6-5 with TRBJ1-6; D uncertain. Sequencing was carried out using blood. This receptor was identified in a young woman with Graves' hyperthyroidism. The CDR3 spells CAISSSYNSPLHF. In nucleotides, the CDR3 is TGTGCCATCAGCAGCTCCTATAATTCACCCCTCCACTTT.